Presented here are 19 T cell receptor beta chains from one specimen sequenced in a study of blood T cell repertoires in COVID-19 (dated by TCRdb to about 2020). Library generation was performed with the immunoSEQ multiplex PCR assay. TCRdb limited this immuneACCESS table to in-frame rearrangements with V and J called. A share of clones is missing; checked studies link under half to unresolved V genes, and the rest is unexplained. The sample profile shows about 88,000 clones; around 91% of them were found once. About 6.7% of the sample is taken by the ten largest. Sequencing used peripheral blood. The receptors were sampled from a man between 18 and 35 years old with COVID-19, enrolled during active disease.

This rearrangement joins TRBV28 to TRBJ2-7; 10 bases agree with TRBD2. CDR3 size: 17 residues. Germline CDR1 MDHEN, CDR2 SYDVKM. V dropped 4 bases and J dropped 1; count of bases not matched to a gene: 10. The CDR3, as DNA: TGTGCCAGCAGTTCACCCGGTATTAGCGGGAGGTCCTACGAGCAGTACTTC. Translated, it gives CASSSPGISGRSYEQYF.

The rearrangement joins TRBV5-4 to TRBJ2-5; 10 bases are shared with TRBD1. Germline V CDR1 and CDR2: SGHNT, YYREEE (reference sequence). J lost 4 bases, V lost 4 bases, and 7 bases had no gene match. The CDR3 has 15 amino acids. CDR3 DNA sequence: TGTGCCAGCAGCGCCAGGACAGGGGGGCGAGAGACCCAGTACTTC. Amino acid sequence: CASSARTGGRETQYF.

The chain couples TRBV21-1 to TRBJ2-3; TRBD2, the table's D call, lacks a check against the DNA. TRBV21-1 is annotated as a pseudogene. The length of the CDR3 is 18 residues. The CDR3 coding sequence is TGTGCCAGCAGCAAAAAGTGGGTGGGCGGGCTCAACACAGATACGCAGTATTTT. It translates to CASSKKWVGGLNTDTQYF.

The rearrangement uses TRBV3-1 (or the pseudogene TRBV3-2) and TRBJ2-7; possibly TRBD2 for D (5 bases). Looked up from germline, CDR1 is LGHDT and CDR2 is YNNKEL (reference sequence). This CDR3 spans 15 amino acids. V lost 1 base and J lost 4, with 14 bases in between. CDR3 loop: CASSQGRGLGYEQYF. CDR3 nucleotide sequence: TGTGCCAGCAGCCAAGGTCGGGGATTAGGGTACGAGCAGTACTTC.

The J gene is TRBJ2-3, the V gene TRBV27, with D maybe TRBD2 (5 bases). The CDR3 has 13 residues. V lost 8 bases to trimming and J lost 2 bases, with 11 bases between them. Germline V gene data show CDR1 as MNHEY and CDR2 as SMNVEV (reference sequence). CDR3 residues: CASLGLSTDTQYF. CDR3 coding DNA: TGTGCCAGCCTCGGACTGTCCACAGATACGCAGTATTTT.

The CDR3 DNA reads as TGTGCCTGGAGTGTTTCGGGGACAGCCTATGGCTACACCTTC. Its translation is CAWSVSGTAYGYTF. The chain is built from TRBV30 and TRBJ1-2, with 7 bases identical to TRBD1. V gave up 0 bases and J gave up 4 bases; unmatched junction bases: 5. Germline CDR1 and CDR2: GTSNPN and SVGIG (reference sequence). This CDR3 region has 14 residues.

The genes are TRBV28 and TRBJ1-1, with D tentatively TRBD1 (5 bases). This CDR3 region has 14 residues. V lost 6 bases and J 0 bases, leaving 11 bases between the germline ends. The germline CDR1 and CDR2 sequences are MDHEN and SYDVKM. CDR3 sequence (DNA): TGTGCCAGCAGCCAACCACAGGTGAACACTGAAGCTTTCTTT. Its protein product is CASSQPQVNTEAFF. The variable domain in full, with the rest retrieved from reference TRBV28 and TRBJ1-1, is DVKVTQSSRYLVKRTGEKVFLECVQDMDHENMFWYRQDPGLGLRLIYFSYDVKMKEKGDIPEGYSVSREKKERFSLILESASTNQTSMYLCASSQPQVNTEAFFGQGTRLTVV.

The rearrangement joins TRBV27 to TRBJ2-7; 12 bases map to TRBD2. V dropped 2 bases and J dropped 12; count of bases not matched to a gene: 11. Looked up from germline, CDR1 is MNHEY and CDR2 is SMNVEV (reference sequence). The CDR3 is 15 residues long. CDR3 in DNA: TGTGCCAGCAGTTTAGACTTGACTAGCGGGAGTCGTCGGTACTTC. Translation: CASSLDLTSGSRRYF.

The chain carries TRBV6-4 and TRBJ1-6, with a possible D match to TRBD1 (6 bases). Germline assignment: CDR1 MRHNA and CDR2 SNTAGT. This CDR3 is built from 18 residues. The V and J ends lost 0 bases and 0 bases respectively, with 12 bases between them. CDR3: CASSDSAGVSSYNSPLHF. The CDR3 DNA reads TGTGCCAGCAGTGACTCTGCAGGGGTGAGCTCCTATAATTCACCCCTCCACTTT.

This clone occurred once. The chain links TRBV4-1 to TRBJ2-7, with 11 bases aligning to TRBD1. After removal of 4 bases from V and 5 bases from J, the junction contained 7 bases not matched to a gene. The CDR3 is 15 residues long. Germline loops: CDR1 MGHRA, CDR2 YSYEKL. Here the CDR3 DNA reads TGCGCCAGCAGCCTTTCAGGGACAGGGGGGGACGAGCAGTACTTC. Protein sequence: CASSLSGTGGDEQYF.

V and J are TRBV7-9 and TRBJ2-5; D may be TRBD1 (5 bases). Trimming removed 5 bases from V and 5 bases from J, with 15 bases in between. The germline gives CDR1 SEHNR, CDR2 FQNEAQ (reference sequence). CDR3 length: 14 amino acids. In nucleotides, the CDR3 is TGTGCCAGCAGCCCAGCAAGGGGTGGTGAGACCCAGTACTTC. This encodes CASSPARGGETQYF.

The chain uses TRBV12-5 and TRBJ1-1; 7 bases map to TRBD1. Germline values: CDR1 LGHNT, CDR2 FRNRAP. This CDR3 is 16 amino acids long. The V segment lost 6 bases and the J segment 5 bases; nucleotides outside the gene matches: 15. DNA for the CDR3: TGTGCTAGTGGCCCGAGCTGGGACAGTAAGGGGACTGAAGCTTTCTTT. Protein product: CASGPSWDSKGTEAFF.

This chain joins TRBV30 and TRBJ2-7; TRBD2 is a possible D gene (5 bases). Trimming took off 0 bases at V and 7 bases at J, with 10 bases between the two ends. The CDR3 is made up of 12 amino acids. Germline CDR1 GTSNPN, CDR2 SVGIG (reference sequence). CDR3 sequence (DNA): TGTGCCTGGAGTGTAACCCGGGGAGAGCAGTACTTC. Its translation is CAWSVTRGEQYF.

The rearrangement joins TRBV7-3 to TRBJ2-3; TRBD2 might be the D (6 bases). The CDR3 loop spans 16 amino acids. Between the trimmed V and J ends, which lost 5 bases and 0 bases, there was a span of 15 bases. In germline, CDR1 is SGHTA, CDR2 FQGTGA. The CDR3 coding sequence is TGTGCCAGCAGCCCGGGGACCGGGACTAGCACAGATACGCAGTATTTT. This encodes CASSPGTGTSTDTQYF.

This clone has only a few counts. The chain recombines TRBV4-3 with TRBJ2-7, with 9 bases fitting TRBD1. CDR3 length: 15 amino acids. Trimming removed 3 bases from V and 3 bases from J; junction bases left unmatched: 6. Germline CDR1 is LGHNA and CDR2 is YSLEER. CDR3 amino acids: CASSQAWTGDYEQYF. CDR3 nucleotide sequence: TGCGCCAGCAGCCAGGCCTGGACAGGGGACTACGAGCAGTACTTC.

The chain is built from TRBV11-2 and TRBJ1-2; a weak D match, TRBD1 (5 bases). CDR3 length equals 14 residues. The germline V gene encodes CDR1 SGHAT and CDR2 FQNNGV. Trimming took off 5 bases at V and 5 bases at J, with 15 bases between the two ends. CDR3 bases: TGTGCCAGCAGCCGGGCGGGACGGACATATGGCTACACCTTC. Protein product: CASSRAGRTYGYTF.

The chain is built from TRBV28 and TRBJ2-1, with 8 bases fitting TRBD1. CDR3 length: 15 residues. The germline V gene encodes CDR1 MDHEN and CDR2 SYDVKM. J gave up 2 bases and V 2 bases, and 2 bases lay outside the gene matches. The CDR3 nucleotides are TGTGCCAGCAGTTTACGCAGGGGGCCCTACAATGAGCAGTTCTTC. It specifies CASSLRRGPYNEQFF.

The chain has TRBV5-6 and TRBJ2-1; 10 bases are a match to TRBD1. The CDR3 is made up of 15 amino acids. CDR1 is SGHDT and CDR2 is YYEEEE in the germline V gene. With V trimmed by 2 bases and J by 6 bases, 5 bases remained unmatched. CDR3 nucleotide sequence: TGTGCCAGCAGCTTCGGACAGGGGGTGAGCAATGAGCAGTTCTTC. Protein product: CASSFGQGVSNEQFF.

Here the CDR3 reads CASSPFPGYYGYTF. The CDR3 region has the DNA TGTGCCAGTAGTCCATTTCCGGGGTACTATGGCTACACCTTC. The chain couples TRBV19 to TRBJ1-2; D gene unclear. V lost 5 bases and J 3 bases, leaving 13 bases between the germline ends. The CDR3 consists of 14 residues. CDR1 is LNHDA, CDR2 SQIVND, per germline (reference sequence).